These 5 T cell receptor beta chains were all obtained from the same sample, sequenced in a study of blood T cell repertoires in COVID-19. Method: immunoSEQ multiplex PCR; TCRdb's copy keeps in-frame clones and lacks some. Of 200,000 to 300,000 clones listed, around 86% were seen once; the top ten hold over 1.5%. Sequenced sample: PBMCs or T cells enriched from blood (not recorded which). These receptors all come from a man aged 40-50 years who had recovered from COVID-19.

The rearrangement uses TRBV2 and TRBJ2-1; D might be TRBD1 (5 bases). V lost 5 bases and J lost 0, with 14 bases in between. This CDR3 comprises 16 residues. Germline CDR1 SNHLY, CDR2 FYNNEI. The CDR3 region has the DNA TGTGCCAGCAGTACCCGACAGATTAGCTCCTACAATGAGCAGTTCTTC. It specifies CASSTRQISSYNEQFF. The full variable domain, its missing parts supplied by reference TRBV2 and TRBJ2-1, is EPEVTQTPSHQVTQMGQEVILRCVPISNHLYFYWYRQILGQKVEFLVSFYNNEISEKSEIFDDQFSVERPDGSNFTLKIRSTKLEDSAMYFCASSTRQISSYNEQFFGPGTRLTVL.

This chain links TRBV18 with TRBJ2-7; tentatively, D is TRBD2 (5 bases). The CDR3 is 13 residues long. CDR1 and CDR2 (germline): KGHSH, LQKENI. The V gene lost 3 bases and the J gene lost 6 bases, with 12 bases spanning the gap. Here the CDR3 DNA reads TGTGCCAGCTCACCGGGGTTCGAGGGCGAGCAGTACTTC. Translation gives CASSPGFEGEQYF. The full variable domain, rest sourced from reference TRBV18 and TRBJ2-7, is NAGVMQNPRHLVRRRGQEARLRCSPMKGHSHVYWYRQLPEEGLKFMVYLQKENIIDESGMPKERFSAEFPKEGPSILRIQQVVRGDSAAYFCASSPGFEGEQYFGPGTRLTVT.

J is TRBJ1-5 and V is TRBV19, with 11 bases fitting TRBD1. The CDR3 covers 16 residues. Unmatched junction bases numbered 12, after V lost 8 bases and J lost 6 bases. Germline CDR1 is LNHDA and CDR2 is SQIVND (reference sequence). In DNA, the CDR3 is TGTGCCAGTCGCCCTCTCAGGACAGGGGGCGTTCAGCCCCAGCATTTT. It is translated as CASRPLRTGGVQPQHF. The full variable domain, its missing parts supplied by reference TRBV19 and TRBJ1-5, is DGGITQSPKYLFRKEGQNVTLSCEQNLNHDAMYWYRQDPGQGLRLIYYSQIVNDFQKGDIAEGYSVSREKKESFPLTVTSAQKNPTAFYLCASRPLRTGGVQPQHFGDGTRLSIL.

In the case of this clone: The sample carries other DNA sequences with the same CDR3. The chain uses TRBV2 and TRBJ1-5, with D perhaps TRBD1 (6 bases). Between the trimmed V and J ends, which lost 4 bases and 2 bases, there was a span of 9 bases. Per germline, CDR1 SNHLY and CDR2 FYNNEI. The CDR3 is 14 residues long. CDR3 bases: TGTGCCAGCAGTGGAGCAGGGGGCAATCAGCCCCAGCATTTT. This sequence encodes CASSGAGGNQPQHF.

This clone was observed a few times. V usage is TRBV19 and J usage is TRBJ1-2; D is undetermined. V was clipped by 3 bases and J by 4 bases, with 9 bases between them. Germline lookup yields CDR1 LNHDA and CDR2 SQIVND (reference sequence). The CDR3 runs to 13 residues. In DNA, the CDR3 is TGTGCCAGTAGTATCAGCCGGGGCTATGGCTACACCTTC. Amino acids: CASSISRGYGYTF. The entire variable domain, with the rest obtained from reference TRBV19 and TRBJ1-2, is as follows: DGGITQSPKYLFRKEGQNVTLSCEQNLNHDAMYWYRQDPGQGLRLIYYSQIVNDFQKGDIAEGYSVSREKKESFPLTVTSAQKNPTAFYLCASSISRGYGYTFGSGTRLTVV.